A selection of T cell receptor beta chains follows, all from one sample in a study of OX40 agonist ivuxolimab in advanced cancers. The assay was immunoSEQ multiplex PCR, and TCRdb's table has in-frame clones only and misses some. The data hold approximately 70,000 clones, with more than 75% observed a single time. Sequenced material: CD4+ or CD8+ T cells sorted from blood, taken in a trial of the OX40 agonist ivuxolimab. All receptors come from an adult with an advanced solid tumor such as melanoma, head and neck, liver or kidney cancer. The CDR3 runs from the conserved cysteine through the conserved F or W. The D gene is left open where the match is weak. A clone size is listed for some rows: how often the clone was seen (once, few, many), or a class if it is expanded.

J gene | clone size | V gene | D gene | CDR3 DNA | CDR3 protein
TRBJ1-5 | . | TRBV6-5 | TRBD1 | TGTGCCAGCAGTTACACAGGGGGCAATCAGCCCCAGCATTTT | CASSYTGGNQPQHF
TRBJ1-2 | . | TRBV18 | TRBD1 | TGTGCCAGCTCACCTCTTGGGACAGACTATGGCTACACCTTC | CASSPLGTDYGYTF
TRBJ1-2 | . | TRBV2 | . | TGTGCCAGCAGCCCCGTGTCAGGGACGGGCAACTATGGCTACACCTTC | CASSPVSGTGNYGYTF
TRBJ2-7 | . | TRBV10-3 | . | TGTGCCATCATCGACTCGGCATCCTACGAGCAGTACTTC | CAIIDSASYEQYF
TRBJ1-3 | . | TRBV7-3 | . | TGTGCCAGCAGCTTAGTCTCTCCAGGGCCCGGAAACACCATATATTTT | CASSLVSPGPGNTIYF
TRBJ1-2 | . | TRBV19 | . | TGTGCCAGTAGCTGGGACCCGACTGGGGGCTACACCTTC | CASSWDPTGGYTF
TRBJ2-7 | . | TRBV27 | TRBD1 | TGTGCCAGCAGCTCATCCGGGACAGGGTACTACGAGCAGTACTTC | CASSSSGTGYYEQYF
TRBJ2-7 | . | TRBV5-1 | . | TGCGCCAGCAGCTTGGGCGGGGACAGCTACGAGCAGTACTTC | CASSLGGDSYEQYF
TRBJ1-6 | . | TRBV6-6 | . | TGTGCCAGCACCCCGACAGGCTCCTATAATTCACCCCTCCACTTT | CASTPTGSYNSPLHF
TRBJ2-1 | once | TRBV4-3 | . | TGCGCCAGCAGCCAAGTTCTTGGTAGCTCCTACAATGAGCAGTTCTTC | CASSQVLGSSYNEQFF
TRBJ2-3 | . | TRBV19 | . | TGTGCCAGTAGTAGCGGAGCAGGGGGGTTCACAGATACGCAGTATTTT | CASSSGAGGFTDTQYF
TRBJ2-7 | . | TRBV19 | . | TGTGCCAGTAGTCCCCAAGGGGGAGGTGCCTACGAGCAGTACTTC | CASSPQGGGAYEQYF
TRBJ2-7 | once | TRBV7-9 | TRBD2 | TGTGCCAGCAGCTTAGCGGGAGGACTAGCAGGCTCCTACGAGCAGTACTTC | CASSLAGGLAGSYEQYF
TRBJ2-3 | . | TRBV6-1 | TRBD2 | TGTGCCAGCAGTGATCTAGGGCTAGCGGGAGCAGATACGCAGTATTTT | CASSDLGLAGADTQYF
TRBJ1-1 | . | TRBV5-1 | . | TGCGCCAGCAGCTTGGGAGGGTCCGCGGCTAACACTGAAGCTTTCTTT | CASSLGGSAANTEAFF
TRBJ1-2 | . | TRBV2 | . | TGTGCCAGCAGCCCTTTCTTAGGCTACACCTTC | CASSPFLGYTF
TRBJ1-1 | few | TRBV5-1 | . | TGCGCCAGCAGCTTGCGCCAGGGGAGCCTCATGAACACTGAAGCTTTCTTT | CASSLRQGSLMNTEAFF
TRBJ2-5 | . | TRBV15 | . | TGTGCCACCAGCAGAGATAGAAGGGTTCTAGAGACCCAGTACTTC | CATSRDRRVLETQYF
TRBJ2-7 | . | TRBV27 | TRBD2 | TGTGCCAGCAGCGTTACCGGGACTAGCGGAACCTACGAGCAGTACTTC | CASSVTGTSGTYEQYF
TRBJ1-3 | . | TRBV7-2 | TRBD1 | TGTGCCAGCAGCTCACTCGAGGGGGCTTCTGGAAACACCATATATTTT | CASSSLEGASGNTIYF
TRBJ2-7 | . | TRBV20-1 | . | TGCAGTGCTAGGTGGGGTAACGAGCAGTACTTC | CSARWGNEQYF
TRBJ1-1 | . | TRBV10-3 | . | TGTGCCATCAGTGAGTCGGCAGGGGACGCTGAAGCTTTCTTT | CAISESAGDAEAFF
TRBJ2-5 | . | TRBV19 | . | TGTGCCAGTAGGGGGACCCCGTCGTGGGAGACCCAGTACTTC | CASRGTPSWETQYF
TRBJ2-1 | . | TRBV5-4 | . | TGTGCTGGGGGGGCGGGAGCTTCTTCCGATGAGCAGTTCTTC | CAGGAGASSDEQFF
TRBJ2-7 | once | TRBV7-8 | TRBD2 | TGTGCCAGCAGCTTGGGGGGGAGCTCTCCTAGGGAGCAGTACTTC | CASSLGGSSPREQYF
TRBJ1-2 | . | TRBV19 | . | TGTGCCAGTAGTCCAGCGGGGGTTCACTATGGCTACACCTTC | CASSPAGVHYGYTF
TRBJ2-1 | . | TRBV2 | . | TGTGCCAGCAGCGGGATTTCAGGGATTGATGAGCAGTTCTTC | CASSGISGIDEQFF
TRBJ1-5 | . | TRBV10-3 | TRBD1 | TGTGCCATCAGGGCCGGGACAGGGGGAGGGCCTCAGCCCCAGCATTTT | CAIRAGTGGGPQPQHF
TRBJ1-5 | . | TRBV27 | . | TGTGCCAGCAGTTTATCGTTTATGGGCAATCAGCCCCAGCATTTT | CASSLSFMGNQPQHF
TRBJ2-5 | . | TRBV6-5 | . | TGTGCCAGCAGTTACTCGGTTCGGGGCCCAGAGACCCAGTACTTC | CASSYSVRGPETQYF
TRBJ1-4 | . | TRBV27 | . | TGTGCCAGCAGTCCGCGGAGGGCACCGCTAAAGGAAAAACTGTTTTTT | CASSPRRAPLKEKLFF
TRBJ2-3 | . | TRBV25-1 | TRBD1 | TGTGCCAGCAGTTACAGGGGCAGCACAGATACGCAGTATTTT | CASSYRGSTDTQYF
TRBJ2-7 | . | TRBV7-2 | . | TGTGCCAGCAGCTTTAACCGAGCGGTGGGCGAGCAGTACTTC | CASSFNRAVGEQYF
TRBJ2-6 | few | TRBV5-6 | . | TGTGCCAGCAGCTTGCGAGGGACTGGGGCCAACGTCCTGACTTTC | CASSLRGTGANVLTF
TRBJ2-3 | . | TRBV5-1 | . | TGCGCCAGCAGCCGTGGGACGGGCGAAAGCACAGATACGCAGTATTTT | CASSRGTGESTDTQYF
TRBJ2-2 | . | TRBV27 | . | TGTGCCAGCAGTTTTGGTGCGAACACCGGGGAGCTGTTTTTT | CASSFGANTGELFF
TRBJ2-7 | . | TRBV28 | TRBD2 | TGTGCCAGCAGAGATACTAGCGGGTTCTCCTACGAGCAGTACTTC | CASRDTSGFSYEQYF
TRBJ1-5 | . | TRBV7-8 | . | TGTGCCAGCAGCTTAACGTCAAGCAATCAGCCCCAGCATTTT | CASSLTSSNQPQHF
TRBJ1-5 | . | TRBV5-6 | . | TGTGCCAGCAGCTCAAAGGGAGTCGCTAGCAATCAGCCCCAGCATTTT | CASSSKGVASNQPQHF
TRBJ1-2 | . | TRBV15 | TRBD1 | TGTGCCACCCGAAAAGGAGACAGGGTGGGTGGCTACACCTTC | CATRKGDRVGGYTF
TRBJ2-1 | . | TRBV27 | TRBD2 | TGTGCCAGCAGTTTAATGTGGACTAGCGGGGGGACCTCCTACAATGAGCAGTTCTTC | CASSLMWTSGGTSYNEQFF
TRBJ1-5 | . | TRBV4-3 | . | TGCGCCAGCAGCCAAGAGGGGTACGCAGGTAGGGGCCAGCCCCAGCATTTT | CASSQEGYAGRGQPQHF
TRBJ2-1 | . | TRBV7-7 | . | TGTGCTAGCAGCCAAACAGGAGGAGGTCGCGATGAGCAGTTCTTC | CASSQTGGGRDEQFF
TRBJ2-5 | few | TRBV4-2 | . | TGTGCCAGCAGCCAAGGGCCCAGGGGCTACCAAGAGACCCAGTACTTC | CASSQGPRGYQETQYF
TRBJ1-2 | . | TRBV9 | TRBD1 | TGTGCCAGCACCGTAGTGGCAGGGGGCAACTATGGCTACACCTTC | CASTVVAGGNYGYTF
TRBJ2-7 | . | TRBV28 | TRBD1 | TGTGCCAGCAGTGCAGGTTGGACAGGGTATATAGACGAGCAGTACTTC | CASSAGWTGYIDEQYF
TRBJ2-1 | once | TRBV5-4 | . | TGTGCCAGCAGCGTCACCAATGTGAGGAATGAGCAGTTCTTC | CASSVTNVRNEQFF
TRBJ2-2 | few | TRBV5-1 | . | TGCGCCCAACTCGGCGGGACACCGAACACCGGGGAGCTGTTTTTT | CAQLGGTPNTGELFF
TRBJ2-2 | . | TRBV30 | . | TGTGCCTGGAGTGGGGCAGGTGGTAGTGTATCCGGGGAGCTGTTTTTT | CAWSGAGGSVSGELFF
TRBJ2-1 | once | TRBV11-3 | . | TGTGCCAGCAGCTTAAGAGCCGGGACATCGTACAATGAGCAGTTCTTC | CASSLRAGTSYNEQFF
TRBJ1-2 | . | TRBV27 | TRBD1 | TGTGCCAGCAGTTTAAATCCGACGACAGGGCGGTATGGCTACACCTTC | CASSLNPTTGRYGYTF
TRBJ1-3 | . | TRBV9 | . | TGTGCCAGCAGCGTCCCCGGGAGGGATTACACCATATATTTT | CASSVPGRDYTIYF
TRBJ1-1 | . | TRBV5-1 | . | TGCGCCAGCAGCCAGGGACTGCGCGATATGAACACTGAAGCTTTCTTT | CASSQGLRDMNTEAFF
TRBJ2-2 | . | TRBV7-7 | . | TGTGCTAGCAGCTTTATGGGACCGAACACCGGGGAGCTGTTTTTT | CASSFMGPNTGELFF
TRBJ2-7 | few | TRBV7-3 | TRBD1 | TGTGCCAGCAGCTTAGGTCGCGGGACAGGGATGGCCTACGAGCAGTACTTC | CASSLGRGTGMAYEQYF
TRBJ2-5 | . | TRBV6-5 | . | TGTGCCAGCAGCTCTCTTGGGCTGGGGGCAGAGACCCAGTACTTC | CASSSLGLGAETQYF
TRBJ1-1 | . | TRBV18 | TRBD1 | TGTGCCAGCTCACCAGGGGGACAGGGCACTGAAGCTTTCTTT | CASSPGGQGTEAFF